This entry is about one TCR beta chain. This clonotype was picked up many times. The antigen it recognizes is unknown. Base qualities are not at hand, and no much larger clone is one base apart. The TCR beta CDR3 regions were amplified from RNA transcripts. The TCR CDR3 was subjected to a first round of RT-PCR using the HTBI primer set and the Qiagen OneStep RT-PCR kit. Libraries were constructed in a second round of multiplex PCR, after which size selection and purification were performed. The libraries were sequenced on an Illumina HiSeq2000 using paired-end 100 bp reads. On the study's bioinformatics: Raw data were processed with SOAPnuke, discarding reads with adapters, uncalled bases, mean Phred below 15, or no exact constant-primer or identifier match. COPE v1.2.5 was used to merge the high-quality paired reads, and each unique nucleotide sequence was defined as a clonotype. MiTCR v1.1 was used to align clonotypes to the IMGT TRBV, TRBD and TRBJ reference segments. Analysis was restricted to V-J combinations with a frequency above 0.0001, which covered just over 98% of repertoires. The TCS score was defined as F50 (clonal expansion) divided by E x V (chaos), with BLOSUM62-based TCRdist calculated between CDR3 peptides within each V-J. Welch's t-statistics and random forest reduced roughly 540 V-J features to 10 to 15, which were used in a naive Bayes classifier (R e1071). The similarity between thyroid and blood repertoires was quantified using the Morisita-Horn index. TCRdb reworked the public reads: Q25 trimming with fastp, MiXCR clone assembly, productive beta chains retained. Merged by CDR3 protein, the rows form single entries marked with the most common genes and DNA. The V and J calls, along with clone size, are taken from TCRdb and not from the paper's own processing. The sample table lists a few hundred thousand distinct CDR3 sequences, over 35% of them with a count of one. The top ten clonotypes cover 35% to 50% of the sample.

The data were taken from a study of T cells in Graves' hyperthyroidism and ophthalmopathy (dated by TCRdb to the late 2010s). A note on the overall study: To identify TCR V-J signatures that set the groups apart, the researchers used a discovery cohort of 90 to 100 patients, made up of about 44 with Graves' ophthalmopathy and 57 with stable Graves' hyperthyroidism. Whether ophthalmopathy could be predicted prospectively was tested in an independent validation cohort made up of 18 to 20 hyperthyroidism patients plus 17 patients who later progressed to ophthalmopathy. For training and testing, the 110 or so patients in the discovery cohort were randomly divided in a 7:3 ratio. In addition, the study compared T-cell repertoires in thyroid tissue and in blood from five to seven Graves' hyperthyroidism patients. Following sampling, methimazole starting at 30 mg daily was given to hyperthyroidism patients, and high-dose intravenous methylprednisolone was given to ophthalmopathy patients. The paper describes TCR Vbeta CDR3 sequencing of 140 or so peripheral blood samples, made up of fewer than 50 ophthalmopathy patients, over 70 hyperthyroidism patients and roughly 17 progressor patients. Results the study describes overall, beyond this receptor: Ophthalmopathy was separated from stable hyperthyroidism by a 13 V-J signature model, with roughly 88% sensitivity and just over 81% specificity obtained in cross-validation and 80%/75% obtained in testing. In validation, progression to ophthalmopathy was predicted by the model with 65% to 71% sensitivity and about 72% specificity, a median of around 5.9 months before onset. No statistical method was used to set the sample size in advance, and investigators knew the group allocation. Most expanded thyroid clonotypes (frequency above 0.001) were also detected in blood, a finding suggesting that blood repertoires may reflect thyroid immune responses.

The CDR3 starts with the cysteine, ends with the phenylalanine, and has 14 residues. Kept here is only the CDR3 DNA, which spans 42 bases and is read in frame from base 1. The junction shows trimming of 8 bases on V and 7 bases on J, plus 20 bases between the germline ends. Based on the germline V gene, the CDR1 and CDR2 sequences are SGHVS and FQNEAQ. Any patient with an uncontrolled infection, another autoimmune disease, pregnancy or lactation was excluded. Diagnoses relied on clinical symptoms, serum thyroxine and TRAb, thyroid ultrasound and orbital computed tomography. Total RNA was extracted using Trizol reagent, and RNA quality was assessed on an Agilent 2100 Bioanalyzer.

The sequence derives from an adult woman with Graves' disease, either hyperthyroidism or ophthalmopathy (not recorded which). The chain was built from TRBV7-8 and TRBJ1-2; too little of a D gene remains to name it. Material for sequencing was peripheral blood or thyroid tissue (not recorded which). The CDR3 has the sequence CASCRDGVFGGYTF. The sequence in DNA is TGTGCCAGCTGCCGAGACGGGGTGTTCGGTGGCTACACCTTC.